This T cell receptor (beta chain) was identified during a study of monozygotic twins with inflammatory bowel disease. General observations from the study: Researchers report that IBD patients shared fewer clonotypes with others than healthy twins, especially amid disease activity.

As concerns this clonotype: Its antigen is not identified.

CDR1 is SGHAT and CDR2 is FQDESV in the germline V gene (reference sequence). The CDR3 length is 15 residues. Researchers used around 3,800 ng of total RNA for each TCR library. UMIs with a 6-nucleotide sample barcode were added by template switching. Two rounds of nested PCR, of around 16 and 10 cycles, were run on TCRalpha and TCRbeta cDNA. TCRdb reanalyzed the 5' RACE reads, giving one entry per CDR3 protein sequence and no DNA. The sample has more than 350,000 distinct CDR3 sequences, and its top ten clones hold approximately 2.4%. V and J are TRBV11-1 and TRBJ2-2; TCRdb's assignment of TRBD2 cannot be checked, as there is no DNA. The sequence derives from a human donor with ulcerative colitis or Crohn's disease, or a healthy co-twin of an affected twin (not recorded which). Material: blood. CDR3: CASSFRDLNTGELFF.